This TCR beta chain is from a study of cytomegalovirus exposure and HLA in healthy donors. Germline V gene lookup returns CDR1 SGDLS and CDR2 YYNGEE. This CDR3 contains 16 residues. V dropped 4 bases and J dropped 3; count of bases not matched to a gene: 6. The primer mix had 60 Vbeta and 13 Jbeta primers. Sequenced by immunoSEQ multiplex PCR; TCRdb stores in-frame clones only, minus some. Its table records tens of thousands of clones. The sequenced sample was PBMCs. This TCR came from a man between 18 and 35 years old in good health and CMV-seropositive. The rearrangement uses TRBV9 and TRBJ2-2; 10 bases are shared with TRBD2. CDR3 region: CASSLQRGGHTGELFF. The CDR3 DNA follows: TGTGCCAGCAGCCTACAGCGGGGGGGCCACACCGGGGAGCTGTTTTTT.